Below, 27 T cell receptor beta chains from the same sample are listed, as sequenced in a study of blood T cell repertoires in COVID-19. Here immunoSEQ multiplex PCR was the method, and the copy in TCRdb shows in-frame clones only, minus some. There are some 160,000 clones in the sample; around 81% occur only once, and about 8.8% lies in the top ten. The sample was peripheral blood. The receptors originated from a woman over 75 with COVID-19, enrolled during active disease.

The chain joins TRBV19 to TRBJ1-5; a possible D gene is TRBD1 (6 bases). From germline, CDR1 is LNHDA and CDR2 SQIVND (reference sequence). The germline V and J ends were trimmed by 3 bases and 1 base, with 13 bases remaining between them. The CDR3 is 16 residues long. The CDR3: CASSIQGSRSNQPQHF. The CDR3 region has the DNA TGTGCCAGTAGTATCCAGGGGAGCAGGAGCAATCAGCCCCAGCATTTT.

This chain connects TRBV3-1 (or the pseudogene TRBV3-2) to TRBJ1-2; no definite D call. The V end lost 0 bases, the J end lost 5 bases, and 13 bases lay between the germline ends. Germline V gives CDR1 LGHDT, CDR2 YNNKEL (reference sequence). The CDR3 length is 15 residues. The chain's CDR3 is CASSQDLSHSYGYTF. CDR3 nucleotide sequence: TGTGCCAGCAGCCAAGACCTATCTCATTCTTATGGCTACACCTTC.

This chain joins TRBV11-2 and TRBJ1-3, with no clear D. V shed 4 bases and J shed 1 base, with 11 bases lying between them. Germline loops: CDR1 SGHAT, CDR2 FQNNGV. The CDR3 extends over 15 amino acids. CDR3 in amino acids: CASSSRGFSGNTIYF. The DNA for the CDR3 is TGTGCCAGCAGCTCGCGAGGGTTTTCTGGAAACACCATATATTTT.

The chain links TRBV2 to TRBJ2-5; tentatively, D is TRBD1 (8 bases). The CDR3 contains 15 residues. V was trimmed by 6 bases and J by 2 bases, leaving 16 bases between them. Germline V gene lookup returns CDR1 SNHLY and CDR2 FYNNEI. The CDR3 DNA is TGTGCCAGCAGGAGCGGGGACAGGTCACAAGAGACCCAGTACTTC. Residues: CASRSGDRSQETQYF. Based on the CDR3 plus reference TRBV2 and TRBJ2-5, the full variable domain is EPEVTQTPSHQVTQMGQEVILRCVPISNHLYFYWYRQILGQKVEFLVSFYNNEISEKSEIFDDQFSVERPDGSNFTLKIRSTKLEDSAMYFCASRSGDRSQETQYFGPGTRLLVL.

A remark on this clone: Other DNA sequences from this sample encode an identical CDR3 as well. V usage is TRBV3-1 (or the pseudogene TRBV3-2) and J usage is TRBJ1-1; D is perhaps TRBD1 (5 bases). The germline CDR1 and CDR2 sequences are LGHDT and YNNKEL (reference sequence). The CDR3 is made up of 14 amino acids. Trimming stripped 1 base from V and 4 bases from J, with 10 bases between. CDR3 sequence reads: CASSQVGGGTEAFF. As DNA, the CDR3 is TGTGCCAGCAGCCAAGTGGGGGGGGGCACTGAAGCTTTCTTT.

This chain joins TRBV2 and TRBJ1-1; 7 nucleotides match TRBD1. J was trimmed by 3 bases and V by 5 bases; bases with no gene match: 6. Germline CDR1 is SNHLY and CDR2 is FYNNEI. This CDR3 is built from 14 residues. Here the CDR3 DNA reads TGTGCCAGCAGTCTACAGGGGACCTACACTGAAGCTTTCTTT. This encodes CASSLQGTYTEAFF.

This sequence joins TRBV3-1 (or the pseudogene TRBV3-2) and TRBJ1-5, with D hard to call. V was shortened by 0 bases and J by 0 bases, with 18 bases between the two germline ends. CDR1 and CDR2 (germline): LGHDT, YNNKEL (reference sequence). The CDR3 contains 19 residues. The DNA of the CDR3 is TGTGCCAGCAGCCAAGATCGGGTTCGGTTCGACTATAGCAATCAGCCCCAGCATTTT. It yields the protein CASSQDRVRFDYSNQPQHF.

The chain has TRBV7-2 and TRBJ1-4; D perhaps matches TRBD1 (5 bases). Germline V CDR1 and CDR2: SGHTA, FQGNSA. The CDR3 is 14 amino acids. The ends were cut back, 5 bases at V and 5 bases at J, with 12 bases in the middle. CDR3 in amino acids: CASSRGGTNEKLFF. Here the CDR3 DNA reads TGTGCCAGCAGCCGGGGGGGGACGAATGAAAAACTGTTTTTT. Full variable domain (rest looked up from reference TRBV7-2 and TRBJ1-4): GAGVSQSPSNKVTEKGKDVELRCDPISGHTALYWYRQSLGQGLEFLIYFQGNSAPDKSGLPSDRFSAERTGGSVSTLTIQRTQQEDSAVYLCASSRGGTNEKLFFGSGTQLSVL.

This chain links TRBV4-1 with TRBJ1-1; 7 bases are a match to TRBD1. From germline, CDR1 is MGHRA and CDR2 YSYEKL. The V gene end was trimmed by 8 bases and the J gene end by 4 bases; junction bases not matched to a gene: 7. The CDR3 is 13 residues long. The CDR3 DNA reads TGCGCCAGCGGAAAGACAGGGACCACTGAAGCTTTCTTT. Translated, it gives CASGKTGTTEAFF.

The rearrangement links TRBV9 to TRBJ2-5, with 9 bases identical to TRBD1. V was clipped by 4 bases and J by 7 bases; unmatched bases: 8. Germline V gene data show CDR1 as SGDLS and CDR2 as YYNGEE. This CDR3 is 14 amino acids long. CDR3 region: CASSTGQGSGTQYF. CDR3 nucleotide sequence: TGTGCCAGCAGCACAGGACAGGGGAGTGGGACCCAGTACTTC.

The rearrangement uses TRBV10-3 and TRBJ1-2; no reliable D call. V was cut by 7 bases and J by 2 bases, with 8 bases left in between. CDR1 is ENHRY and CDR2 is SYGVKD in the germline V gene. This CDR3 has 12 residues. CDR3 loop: CAITTQNYGYTF. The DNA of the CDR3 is TGTGCCATCACCACACAGAACTATGGCTACACCTTC.

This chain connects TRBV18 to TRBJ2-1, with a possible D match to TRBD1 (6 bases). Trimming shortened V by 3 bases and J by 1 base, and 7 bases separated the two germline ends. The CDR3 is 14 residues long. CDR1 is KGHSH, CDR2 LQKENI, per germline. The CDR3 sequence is CASSPDRSYNEQFF. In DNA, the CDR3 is TGTGCCAGCTCACCCGACAGGTCCTACAATGAGCAGTTCTTC.

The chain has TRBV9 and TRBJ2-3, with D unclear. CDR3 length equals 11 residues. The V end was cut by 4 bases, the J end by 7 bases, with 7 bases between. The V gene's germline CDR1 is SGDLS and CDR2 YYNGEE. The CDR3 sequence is CASSSGYTQYF. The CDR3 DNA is TGTGCCAGCAGCTCAGGATATACGCAGTATTTT.

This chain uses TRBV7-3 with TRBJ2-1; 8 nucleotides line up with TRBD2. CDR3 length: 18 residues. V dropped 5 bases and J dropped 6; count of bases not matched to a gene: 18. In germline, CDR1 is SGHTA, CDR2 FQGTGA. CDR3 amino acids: CASSPGPGLEGNLNEQFF. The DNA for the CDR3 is TGTGCCAGCAGCCCCGGACCGGGACTAGAGGGAAACCTCAATGAGCAGTTCTTC.

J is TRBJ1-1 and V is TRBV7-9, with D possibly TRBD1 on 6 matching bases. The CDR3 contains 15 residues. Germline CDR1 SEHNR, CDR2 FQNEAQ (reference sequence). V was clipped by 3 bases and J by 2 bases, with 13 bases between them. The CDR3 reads CASSFKQGFNTEAFF. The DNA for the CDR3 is TGTGCCAGCAGCTTTAAACAGGGATTTAACACTGAAGCTTTCTTT.

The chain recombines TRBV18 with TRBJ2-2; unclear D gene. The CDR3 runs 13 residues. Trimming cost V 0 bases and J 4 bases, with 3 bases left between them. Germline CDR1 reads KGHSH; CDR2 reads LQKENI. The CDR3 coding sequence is TGTGCCAGCTCACCACCGAGCACCGGGGAGCTGTTTTTT. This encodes CASSPPSTGELFF. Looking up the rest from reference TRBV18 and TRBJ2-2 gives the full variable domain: NAGVMQNPRHLVRRRGQEARLRCSPMKGHSHVYWYRQLPEEGLKFMVYLQKENIIDESGMPKERFSAEFPKEGPSILRIQQVVRGDSAAYFCASSPPSTGELFFGEGSRLTVL.

CDR3 residues: CASSMALSAGGPDTQYF. The CDR3 bases are TGTGCCAGTAGTATGGCCCTCTCAGCGGGGGGTCCAGATACGCAGTATTTT. The gene calls are TRBV19 and TRBJ2-3; 9 bases match TRBD2. After removal of 3 bases from V and 4 bases from J, the junction contained 11 bases not matched to a gene. In germline, CDR1 is LNHDA, CDR2 SQIVND (reference sequence). This CDR3 spans 17 amino acids.

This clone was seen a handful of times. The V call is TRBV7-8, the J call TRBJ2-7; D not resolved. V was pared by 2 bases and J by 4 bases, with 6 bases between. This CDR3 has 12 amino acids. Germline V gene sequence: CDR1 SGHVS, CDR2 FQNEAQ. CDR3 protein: CASSLSGYEQYF. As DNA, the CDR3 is TGTGCCAGCAGCTTATCCGGTTACGAGCAGTACTTC. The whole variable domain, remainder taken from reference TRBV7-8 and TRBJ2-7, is GAGVSQSPRYKVAKRGQDVALRCDPISGHVSLFWYQQALGQGPEFLTYFQNEAQLDKSGLPSDRFFAERPEGSVSTLKIQRTQQEDSAVYLCASSLSGYEQYFGPGTRLTVT.

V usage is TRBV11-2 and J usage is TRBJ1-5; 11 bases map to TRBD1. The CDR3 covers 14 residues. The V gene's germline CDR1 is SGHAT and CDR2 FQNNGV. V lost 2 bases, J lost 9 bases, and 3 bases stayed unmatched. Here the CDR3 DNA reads TGTGCCAGCAGCTTACGGACAGGGGGCCCGCCCCAGCATTTT. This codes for CASSLRTGGPPQHF.

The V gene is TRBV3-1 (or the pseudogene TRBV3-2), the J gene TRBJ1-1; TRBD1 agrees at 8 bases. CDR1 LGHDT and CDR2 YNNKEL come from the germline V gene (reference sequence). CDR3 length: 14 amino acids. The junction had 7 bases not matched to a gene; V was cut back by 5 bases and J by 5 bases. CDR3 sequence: CASSETGAKTEAFF. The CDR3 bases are TGTGCCAGCAGCGAGACAGGGGCAAAGACTGAAGCTTTCTTT.

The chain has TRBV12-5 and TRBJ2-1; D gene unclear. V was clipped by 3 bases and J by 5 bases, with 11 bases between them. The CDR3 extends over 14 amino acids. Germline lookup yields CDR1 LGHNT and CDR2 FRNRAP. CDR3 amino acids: CASGFLFLDNEQFF. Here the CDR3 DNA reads TGTGCTAGTGGTTTCCTATTCCTAGACAATGAGCAGTTCTTC.

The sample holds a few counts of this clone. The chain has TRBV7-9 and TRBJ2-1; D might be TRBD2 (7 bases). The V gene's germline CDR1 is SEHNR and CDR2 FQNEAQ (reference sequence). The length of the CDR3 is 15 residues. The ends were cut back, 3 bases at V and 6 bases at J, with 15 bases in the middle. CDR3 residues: CASSFIGGLGNEQFF. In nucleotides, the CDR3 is TGTGCCAGCAGCTTTATCGGGGGGCTAGGCAATGAGCAGTTCTTC.

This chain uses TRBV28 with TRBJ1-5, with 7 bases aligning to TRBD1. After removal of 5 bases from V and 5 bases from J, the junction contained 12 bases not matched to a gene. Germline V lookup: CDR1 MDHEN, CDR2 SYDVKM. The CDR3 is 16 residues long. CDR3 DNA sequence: TGTGCCAGCAGTCCAGCCTCCGACAGGGTAGATCAGCCCCAGCATTTT. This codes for CASSPASDRVDQPQHF.

DNA of the CDR3: TGTGCCAGCGAGGAGATATTTAATTCACCCCTCCACTTT. The encoded protein is CASEEIFNSPLHF. This sequence joins TRBV6-5 and TRBJ1-6; D call uncertain. CDR3 size: 13 residues. CDR1 MNHEY and CDR2 SVGAGI come from the germline V gene. V was pared by 8 bases and J by 6 bases, with 11 bases between.

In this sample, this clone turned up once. The DNA for the CDR3 is TGTGCCAGTGGACTAGCGGGCAGCTCCTACAATGAGCAGTTCTTC. Translating gives CASGLAGSSYNEQFF. The rearrangement joins TRBV7-3 to TRBJ2-1; 11 nucleotides line up with TRBD2. The CDR3 runs to 15 residues. CDR1 and CDR2 (germline): SGHTA, FQGTGA. Germline trimming cut 9 bases from V and 0 bases from J; bases unmatched to any gene: 4.

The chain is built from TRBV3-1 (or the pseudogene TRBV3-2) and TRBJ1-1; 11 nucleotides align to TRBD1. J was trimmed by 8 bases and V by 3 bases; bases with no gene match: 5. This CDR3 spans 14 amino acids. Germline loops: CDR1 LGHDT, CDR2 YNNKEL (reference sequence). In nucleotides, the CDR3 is TGTGCCAGCAGCCACGGGGACAGGGGGTTAGAAGCTTTCTTT. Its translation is CASSHGDRGLEAFF.

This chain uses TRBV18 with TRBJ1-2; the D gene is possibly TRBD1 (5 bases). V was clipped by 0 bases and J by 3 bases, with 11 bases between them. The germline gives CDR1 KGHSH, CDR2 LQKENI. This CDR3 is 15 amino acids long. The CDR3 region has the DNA TGTGCCAGCTCACCACCGGGACGGGAGCACTATGGCTACACCTTC. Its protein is CASSPPGREHYGYTF.